This TCR beta chain was observed in a study of T-cell memory formation after mild COVID-19. For the study at large: Each donor largely had its own TCR clusters.

The 5'RACE method, run with constant-segment primers, produced TCR alpha and TCR beta cDNA libraries (carrying sample barcodes and UMIs). TCRdb re-called the 5' RACE reads through MiXCR, storing one row per CDR3 protein. The repertoire holds about 350,000 distinct CDR3 sequences, with around 13% as singletons. Unmatched junction bases numbered 11, after V lost 4 bases and J lost 9 bases. The CDR3 is 16 residues long. CDR1 is MNHEY, CDR2 SVGAGI, per germline. In this sample, this clonotype turned up many times. What it binds is not known. Broader study findings: Mainly CM and EM harbored the contracting CD4+ clones; mainly EMRA harbored the CD8+ ones. Pre-infection memory carried some responding clones, suggesting that cross-reactive memory joined.

The rearrangement joins TRBV6-5 to TRBJ2-3; 12 bases are shared with TRBD2. This clonotype was obtained from a man between 18 and 29 years old who had mild COVID-19 (a few samples of this study predate the infection). Cell type and time point are not known. Sequenced material: PBMCs or a T cell subset sorted from them (not recorded which). The CDR3 nucleotides read TGTGCCAGCAGTTCAACTAGCGGGGGGCCCGGGGGGACGCAGTATTTT. It specifies CASSSTSGGPGGTQYF.